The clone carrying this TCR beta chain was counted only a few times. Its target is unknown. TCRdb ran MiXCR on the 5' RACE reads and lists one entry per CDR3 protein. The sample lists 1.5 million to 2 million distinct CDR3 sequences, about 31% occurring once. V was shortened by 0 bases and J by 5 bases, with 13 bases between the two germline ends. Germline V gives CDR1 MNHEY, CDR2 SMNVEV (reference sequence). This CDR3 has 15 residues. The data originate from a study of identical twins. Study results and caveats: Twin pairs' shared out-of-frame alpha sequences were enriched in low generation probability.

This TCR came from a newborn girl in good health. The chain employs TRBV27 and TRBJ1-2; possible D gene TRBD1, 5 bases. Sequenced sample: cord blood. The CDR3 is CASSLSWEPGYGYTF. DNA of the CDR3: TGTGCCAGCAGTTTATCGTGGGAGCCAGGGTATGGCTACACCTTC.